This T cell receptor (beta chain) was retrieved from a study of patients and donors after allogeneic stem cell transplantation. This clonotype appeared a few times. V was cut by 6 bases and J by 0 bases, with 15 bases left in between. The CDR3 extends over 16 amino acids. Germline assignment: CDR1 LNHDA and CDR2 SQIVND (reference sequence). One entry per CDR3 protein, called by TCRdb with MiXCR from the RT-PCR reads. The sample lists fewer than 200,000 distinct CDR3 sequences; approximately 28% were seen once. This sequence joins TRBV19 and TRBJ1-3, with D possibly matching TRBD1 (5 bases). Material: blood, either unsorted or a sorted T cell fraction (not recorded which). The receptor's source is a human donor who was either an allogeneic HSCT recipient or a stem cell or donor lymphocyte infusion donor (not recorded which). It is not recorded whose cells these are; they may come from a transplant donor. CDR3: CASRVLGPGSGNTIYF. CDR3 nucleotide sequence: TGTGCCAGTAGAGTTTTGGGGCCGGGCTCTGGAAACACCATATATTTT.